These T cell receptor beta chains were read from a single sample in a study of cytomegalovirus exposure and HLA in healthy donors. The method was immunoSEQ multiplex PCR; TCRdb's version includes in-frame clones alone and lacks a portion of them. The repertoire holds about 140,000 clones, 80% seen once, with 1% to 1.5% in the top ten. The sequencing input was PBMCs. The receptors come from a male donor in good health and CMV-seropositive. Each CDR3 is given with its conserved first and last residue. D genes are given only for firm matches. The size of a clone is reported for some rows only, either as once, few or many, or as a class for expanded clones.

j_call v_call cdr3_length clone_size d_call cdr3_nt cdr3_aa
TRBJ1-2 TRBV7-9 12 - - TGTTCCAGCAGGTCACCCTGGGGCGGCTACACCTTC CSSRSPWGGYTF
TRBJ2-7 TRBV7-6 14 - TRBD1 TGTGCCAGCAGCTTAAGGACAGGGCCCTACGAGCAGTACTTC CASSLRTGPYEQYF
TRBJ2-1 TRBV6-5 15 few - TGTGCCAGCAGGTACGGTAGGGGATCCGGCAATGAGCAGTTCTTC CASRYGRGSGNEQFF
TRBJ2-1 TRBV28 15 - TRBD2 TGTGCCAGCAGTTACGGGACTAGCGGAGACAATGAGCAGTTCTTC CASSYGTSGDNEQFF
TRBJ2-1 TRBV5-1 15 - TRBD2 TGCGCCAGCAGCCTCGGACTAGCCAACTCTAATGAGCAGTTCTTC CASSLGLANSNEQFF
TRBJ2-3 TRBV30 14 once - TGTGCCTGGAGAGGGCGGGCTAGCACAGATACGCAGTATTTT CAWRGRASTDTQYF
TRBJ2-7 TRBV27 12 - - TGTGCCAGCCGGGACTCCGCCTACGAGCAGTACTTC CASRDSAYEQYF
TRBJ1-3 TRBV9 17 - - TGTGCCAGCAGCGGCGGGGGAGCTAAAAGCTCTGGAAACACCATATATTTT CASSGGGAKSSGNTIYF
TRBJ2-1 TRBV7-8 16 - TRBD2 TGTGCCAGCAACATAGAAAGCGGGAGCTCCTACAATGAGCAGTTCTTC CASNIESGSSYNEQFF
TRBJ1-1 TRBV5-1 13 - - TGCGCCAGCAGCTTGATACAGAACACTGAAGCTTTCTTT CASSLIQNTEAFF
TRBJ2-6 TRBV28 19 - - TGTGCCAGCAGTTTAAATCTAGGGGCCACCGGATCTGGGGCCAACGTCCTGACTTTC CASSLNLGATGSGANVLTF
TRBJ2-2 TRBV9 14 - - TGTGCCAGCAGAACAGGGATAGGTACCGGGGAGCTGTTTTTT CASRTGIGTGELFF
TRBJ2-3 TRBV5-4 15 - TRBD2 TGTGCCAGCAGCTTGACTAGCGGGAGCACAGATACGCAGTATTTT CASSLTSGSTDTQYF
TRBJ2-6 TRBV27 15 - - TGTGCCAGCAGTTTAATCGGGACTGGGGCCAACGTCCTGACTTTC CASSLIGTGANVLTF
TRBJ1-5 TRBV7-8 16 - - TGTGCCAGCAGCTTGAGTATAGGGGAGGGCAATCAGCCCCAGCATTTT CASSLSIGEGNQPQHF
TRBJ1-1 TRBV6-5 14 - - TGTGCCAGCACCTCCGGACGGGAGAACACTGAAGCTTTCTTT CASTSGRENTEAFF
TRBJ1-1 TRBV7-9 15 - - TGTGCCAGCAGCCCGATCCTTGGCAGAAACACTGAAGCTTTCTTT CASSPILGRNTEAFF
TRBJ2-5 TRBV7-8 16 - - TGTGCCAGCAGCTTAAGGGCTAAGGGGTTGGGAGAGACCCAGTACTTC CASSLRAKGLGETQYF
TRBJ1-5 TRBV11-2 15 few TRBD1 TGTGCCAGCAGCTGGGGACAGAGCATCAATCAGCCCCAGCATTTT CASSWGQSINQPQHF
TRBJ2-7 TRBV13 14 few TRBD1 TGTGCCAGCAGCCCCGGACAGGGCGCCTACGAGCAGTACTTC CASSPGQGAYEQYF
TRBJ2-1 TRBV10-1 14 - TRBD2 TGCGCCAGCACCCCGGGAGGTACCGGCAGTGAGCAGTTCTTC CASTPGGTGSEQFF
TRBJ1-1 TRBV6-5 13 - - TGTGCCAGCAGTTTGAGTTGGGAGACTGAAGCTTTCTTT CASSLSWETEAFF
TRBJ1-2 TRBV9 16 - TRBD1 TGTGCCAGCAGGGGAACCGGGACAGGGAGTGGCTATGGCTACACCTTC CASRGTGTGSGYGYTF
TRBJ1-5 TRBV11-2 13 few - TGTGCCAGCAGCCCGATCCAGGGGCAGCCCCAGCATTTT CASSPIQGQPQHF
TRBJ1-1 TRBV27 11 few - TGTGCCAGCAGTCAGGGCACTGAAGCTTTCTTT CASSQGTEAFF
TRBJ1-2 TRBV11-2 13 - TRBD1 TGTGCCAGCAGCCCCCCAGGGGGGCACGGCTACACCTTC CASSPPGGHGYTF
TRBJ2-7 TRBV29-1 14 - TRBD1 TGCAGCGTTGCCGGACGACAGGGGGCAGGGGAGCAGTACTTC CSVAGRQGAGEQYF
TRBJ2-6 TRBV4-1 18 - - TGCGCCAGCAGCCGCCTTGGGAGTCTAAACTCTGGGGCCAACGTCCTGACTTTC CASSRLGSLNSGANVLTF
TRBJ1-3 TRBV7-9 14 - - TGTGCCAGCAGCTTACCATTGTCTGGAAACACCATATATTTT CASSLPLSGNTIYF
TRBJ1-2 TRBV14 12 - - TGTGCCAGCAGCCAAGTAGCGGGACATCACACCTTC CASSQVAGHHTF
TRBJ1-2 TRBV4-2 15 - TRBD1 TGTGCCAGCAGCCAAGATTCGGACAGGGGCTACGGCTACACCTTC CASSQDSDRGYGYTF
TRBJ2-3 TRBV11-2 16 - TRBD2 TGTGCCAGCAGCTCTAGCGGGAGCATGGGCACAGATACGCAGTATTTT CASSSSGSMGTDTQYF
TRBJ2-1 TRBV4-1 14 - - TGCGCCAGCAGCAAAACCGGGGTTAACAATGAGCAGTTCTTC CASSKTGVNNEQFF
TRBJ2-3 TRBV6-4 14 - TRBD2 TGTGCCAGCAGTGCTACGGGGGGGGAAGATACGCAGTATTTT CASSATGGEDTQYF
TRBJ2-1 TRBV7-2 14 - TRBD2 TGTGCCAGCAGCTTAGCTAGCGGGAACAATGAGCAGTTCTTC CASSLASGNNEQFF
TRBJ1-6 TRBV5-1 15 - - TGCGCCAGCAGCTTGGAGCCGACAGGAGATTCACCCCTCCACTTT CASSLEPTGDSPLHF
TRBJ2-5 TRBV5-4 13 - - TGTGCCAGCAGCTTGATTCGGGAGGAGACCCAGTACTTC CASSLIREETQYF
TRBJ2-6 TRBV5-1 14 - - TGCGCCAGCAGCTCCAATGCTGGGGCCAACGTCCTGACTTTC CASSSNAGANVLTF
TRBJ2-7 TRBV10-3 13 - TRBD1 TGTGCCATCAGTGGTGTCAGGGGGTACGAGCAGTACTTC CAISGVRGYEQYF
TRBJ1-2 TRBV10-2 16 - TRBD1 TGCGCCAGCAGCCCCTTAAGAGAGGACAGGGCGGGCGGCTACACCTTC CASSPLREDRAGGYTF
TRBJ2-3 TRBV28 16 - TRBD1 TGTGCCAGCAGTTCCGGAGGACAGGGTTATTCAGATACGCAGTATTTT CASSSGGQGYSDTQYF
TRBJ2-5 TRBV13 12 - - TGTGCCAGCAGCTCAGGACTGGAGACCCAGTACTTC CASSSGLETQYF
TRBJ1-4 TRBV5-8 16 - - TGTGCCAGCAGCACGGGAGTGCTCGCAACTAATGAAAAACTGTTTTTT CASSTGVLATNEKLFF
TRBJ2-3 TRBV9 15 - - TGTGCCAGCAGCACCCTTCCCGGGGGCACAGATACGCAGTATTTT CASSTLPGGTDTQYF
TRBJ2-2 TRBV7-3 15 - TRBD2 TGTGCCAGCAGCCCAGCGGGGGGGGGCACCGGGGAGCTGTTTTTT CASSPAGGGTGELFF
TRBJ1-1 TRBV7-8 12 - - TGTGCCAGCAGCTTAGCGTTCGCTGAAGCTTTCTTT CASSLAFAEAFF
TRBJ2-6 TRBV27 17 - TRBD1 TGTGCCAGCAGTCCGGACAGGGGGTTAGCTGGGGCCAACGTCCTGACTTTC CASSPDRGLAGANVLTF